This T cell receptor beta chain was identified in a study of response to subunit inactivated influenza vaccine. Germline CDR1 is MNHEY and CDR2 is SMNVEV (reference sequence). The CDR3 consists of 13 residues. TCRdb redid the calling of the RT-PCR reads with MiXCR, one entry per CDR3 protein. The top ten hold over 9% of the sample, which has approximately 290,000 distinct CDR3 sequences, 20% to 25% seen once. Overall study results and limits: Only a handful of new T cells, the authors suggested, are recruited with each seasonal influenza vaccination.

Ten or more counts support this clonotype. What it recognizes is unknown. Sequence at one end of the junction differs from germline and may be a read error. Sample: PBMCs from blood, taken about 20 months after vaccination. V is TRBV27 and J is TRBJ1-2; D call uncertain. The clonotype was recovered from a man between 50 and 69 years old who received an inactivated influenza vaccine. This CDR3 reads CASSLREDYGYTF. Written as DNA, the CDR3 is TGCGCCAGCAGCTTGCGGGAAGACTATGGCTACACCTTC.